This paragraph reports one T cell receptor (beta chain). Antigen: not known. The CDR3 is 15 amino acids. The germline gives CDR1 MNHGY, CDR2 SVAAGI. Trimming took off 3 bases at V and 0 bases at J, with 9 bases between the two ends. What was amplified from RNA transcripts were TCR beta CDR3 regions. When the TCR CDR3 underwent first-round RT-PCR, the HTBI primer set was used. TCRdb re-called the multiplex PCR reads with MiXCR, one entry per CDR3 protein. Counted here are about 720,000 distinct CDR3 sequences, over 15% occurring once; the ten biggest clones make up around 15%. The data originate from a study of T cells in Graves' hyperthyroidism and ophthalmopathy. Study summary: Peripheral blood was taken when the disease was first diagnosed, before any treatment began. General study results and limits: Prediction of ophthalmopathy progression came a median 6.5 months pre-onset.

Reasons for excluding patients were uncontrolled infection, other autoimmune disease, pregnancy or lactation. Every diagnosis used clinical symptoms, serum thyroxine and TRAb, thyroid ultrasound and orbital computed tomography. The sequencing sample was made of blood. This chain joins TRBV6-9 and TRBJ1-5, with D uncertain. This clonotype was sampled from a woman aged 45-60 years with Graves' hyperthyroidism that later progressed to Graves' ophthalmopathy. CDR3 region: CASSYAAYSNQPQHF. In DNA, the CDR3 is TGTGCCAGCAGTTACGCCGCATATAGCAATCAGCCCCAGCATTTT.